This entry lists 31 T cell receptor beta chains sequenced from one sample in a study of blood T cell repertoires in COVID-19. Clones were sequenced by immunoSEQ multiplex PCR, and TCRdb holds only the in-frame ones, with some missing. The sample contains over 85,000 clones, just under 95% of which appear only once. The sequenced material came from peripheral blood. These receptors came from a woman aged 50 to 60 with COVID-19, enrolled during active disease.

The gene calls are TRBV6-5 and TRBJ1-1, with TRBD1 as a possible D gene (5 bases). Trimming took off 0 bases at V and 6 bases at J, with 8 bases between the two ends. Germline assignment: CDR1 MNHEY and CDR2 SVGAGI. CDR3 length equals 13 residues. The CDR3: CASSYSGGAEAFF. The CDR3, as DNA: TGTGCCAGCAGTTACTCGGGGGGAGCTGAAGCTTTCTTT.

V usage is TRBV7-2 and J usage is TRBJ2-3; 8 nucleotides match TRBD2. The junction had 7 bases not matched to a gene; V was cut back by 5 bases and J by 0 bases. The length of the CDR3 is 16 residues. Germline values: CDR1 SGHTA, CDR2 FQGNSA. This CDR3 is CASSRGGTSSTDTQYF. CDR3 nucleotide sequence: TGTGCCAGCAGCCGCGGGGGGACCTCTAGCACAGATACGCAGTATTTT.

The V call is TRBV20-1, the J call TRBJ1-4; no reliable D call. The V end was cut by 0 bases, the J end by 15 bases, with 11 bases between. CDR1 is DFQATT and CDR2 is SNEGSKA in the germline V gene (reference sequence). The CDR3 has 11 amino acids. CDR3 sequence: CSARDSGSMFF. The DNA of the CDR3 is TGCAGTGCTAGAGATAGCGGCAGTATGTTTTTT.

CDR3 in DNA: TGTGCCAGCAGCCCACCCTACGCGGGGTCTCGGGTTGAAAAACTGTTTTTT. This codes for CASSPPYAGSRVEKLFF. The J gene is TRBJ1-4, the V gene TRBV7-2, with D unresolved. The V gene's germline CDR1 is SGHTA and CDR2 FQGNSA. V dropped 5 bases and J dropped 7 bases, with 23 bases sitting between them. The CDR3 loop spans 17 amino acids.

The chain carries TRBV3-1 (or the pseudogene TRBV3-2) and TRBJ1-2; a weak D match, TRBD1 (6 bases). CDR3 size: 16 residues. The V and J ends lost 3 bases and 6 bases respectively, with 20 bases between them. The germline V gene has CDR1 LGHDT and CDR2 YNNKEL (reference sequence). The CDR3: CASSHQTLTGADGYTF. The CDR3 DNA is TGTGCCAGCAGCCACCAAACCTTGACAGGAGCGGATGGCTACACCTTC.

The chain is built from TRBV7-6 and TRBJ1-2, with D possibly TRBD1 on 5 matching bases. In germline, CDR1 is SGHVS, CDR2 FNYEAQ. V lost 4 bases to trimming and J lost 3 bases, with 9 bases between them. The CDR3 is 13 amino acids. CDR3 nucleotides: TGTGCCAGCAGCTCTGGACAATACTATGGCTACACCTTC. This gives the protein CASSSGQYYGYTF. Full variable domain (missing parts from reference TRBV7-6 and TRBJ1-2): GAGVSQSPRYKVTKRGQDVALRCDPISGHVSLYWYRQALGQGPEFLTYFNYEAQQDKSGLPNDRFSAERPEGSISTLTIQRTEQRDSAMYRCASSSGQYYGYTFGSGTRLTVV.

The chain employs TRBV7-2 and TRBJ2-1; the match to TRBD2 covers 9 bases. CDR1 is SGHTA, CDR2 FQGNSA, per germline. J gave up 2 bases and V 2 bases, and 1 base lay outside the gene matches. The CDR3 length is 15 residues. CDR3 protein: CASSLTSGPYNEQFF. CDR3 nucleotide sequence: TGTGCCAGCAGCTTAACTAGCGGGCCCTACAATGAGCAGTTCTTC. Variable domain in full (rest from reference TRBV7-2 and TRBJ2-1): GAGVSQSPSNKVTEKGKDVELRCDPISGHTALYWYRQSLGQGLEFLIYFQGNSAPDKSGLPSDRFSAERTGGSVSTLTIQRTQQEDSAVYLCASSLTSGPYNEQFFGPGTRLTVL.

The chain uses TRBV6-5 and TRBJ2-1; D is possibly TRBD2 (6 bases). The length of the CDR3 is 15 residues. Germline CDR1 MNHEY, CDR2 SVGAGI. V shed 6 bases and J shed 4 bases, with 16 bases lying between them. CDR3 DNA: TGTGCCAGCAGGGTCACCGGGACTCGATACAATGAGCAGTTCTTC. Its translation: CASRVTGTRYNEQFF.

The chain links TRBV4-3 to TRBJ2-7; TRBD1 is a possible D gene (6 bases). The CDR3 has 15 residues. V lost 1 base, J lost 3 bases, and 13 bases lay in between. Looked up from germline, CDR1 is LGHNA and CDR2 is YSLEER. CDR3 nucleotide sequence: TGCGCCAGCAGCCAAGGGAAAACAGGGCACTACGAGCAGTACTTC. Amino acid sequence: CASSQGKTGHYEQYF.

The rearrangement uses TRBV5-1 and TRBJ1-1; D is undetermined. This CDR3 comprises 15 residues. Trimming left V 0 bases short and J 1 base short, with 10 bases between. The germline CDR1 and CDR2 sequences are SGHRS and YFSETQ. CDR3 sequence reads: CASSLAGGRNTEAFF. For the CDR3, the DNA is TGCGCCAGCAGCTTGGCCGGAGGTCGGAACACTGAAGCTTTCTTT.

The chain employs TRBV28 and TRBJ2-1; a possible D gene is TRBD2 (7 bases). There are 19 residues in the CDR3. CDR1 MDHEN and CDR2 SYDVKM come from the germline V gene. V shed 7 bases and J shed 0 bases, with 25 bases lying between them. The CDR3 coding sequence is TGTGCCAGCACCCGAGGGGGGGGCCTACAACCGAGCTCCTACAATGAGCAGTTCTTC. Amino acid sequence: CASTRGGGLQPSSYNEQFF.

The chain combines TRBV6-4 with TRBJ2-1, with a possible D match to TRBD2 (5 bases). CDR3 length equals 16 residues. Trimming shortened V by 6 bases and J by 3 bases, and 18 bases separated the two germline ends. Germline CDR1 and CDR2: MRHNA and SNTAGT. CDR3 amino acids: CASSARGLGRYNEQFF. Written as DNA, the CDR3 is TGTGCCAGCAGCGCCCGGGGTTTAGGTCGCTACAATGAGCAGTTCTTC.

The genes are TRBV28 and TRBJ1-6; the match to TRBD1 covers 7 bases. The CDR3 has 15 amino acids. V lost 1 base and J lost 7; bases outside the gene matches: 4. Germline values: CDR1 MDHEN, CDR2 SYDVKM. CDR3 in amino acids: CASSLFGQVNSPLHF. DNA of the CDR3: TGTGCCAGCAGTTTATTCGGACAGGTCAATTCACCCCTCCACTTT.

The CDR3 DNA reads TGTGCCAGCAGCTTATATCAGAATTCACCCCTCCACTTT. Protein sequence: CASSLYQNSPLHF. V is TRBV7-2 and J is TRBJ1-6; D is ambiguous. Trimming stripped 2 bases from V and 7 bases from J, with 6 bases between. Per germline, CDR1 SGHTA and CDR2 FQGNSA. This CDR3 region has 13 residues.

The gene calls are TRBV4-3 and TRBJ1-4; 10 bases map to TRBD1. The CDR3 is 16 amino acids. CDR1 and CDR2 (germline): LGHNA, YSLEER. V shed 0 bases and J 6 bases; nucleotides not matched to a gene: 4. The CDR3 loop is CASSQDIGTGDEKLFF. CDR3 DNA: TGCGCCAGCAGCCAAGATATAGGGACAGGGGATGAAAAACTGTTTTTT.

The rearrangement links TRBV5-1 to TRBJ1-2, with 7 bases identical to TRBD1. Unmatched junction bases numbered 11, after V lost 4 bases and J lost 8 bases. CDR3 size: 14 residues. The germline V gene encodes CDR1 SGHRS and CDR2 YFSETQ. In DNA form, the CDR3 reads TGCGCCAGCAGCCCGGACGTTAGGGGGCAGGGCTACACCTTC. This gives the protein CASSPDVRGQGYTF.

The V gene is TRBV19, the J gene TRBJ2-7, with D unclear. The germline CDR1 and CDR2 sequences are LNHDA and SQIVND (reference sequence). Trimming took off 3 bases at V and 3 bases at J, with 12 bases between the two ends. This CDR3 is built from 14 residues. The CDR3 region is CASSIVTTGYEQYF. The CDR3 DNA reads TGTGCCAGTAGTATTGTGACCACGGGCTACGAGCAGTACTTC.

This clone was seen a few times. The rearrangement joins TRBV15 to TRBJ1-6; 7 nucleotides agree with TRBD1. The CDR3 has 15 residues. CDR1 is LNHNV, CDR2 YYDKDF, per germline (reference sequence). With 1 base clipped from V and 7 bases from J, the junction kept 4 bases outside the gene matches. The CDR3 is CATSRGDSHNSPLHF. As DNA, the CDR3 is TGTGCCACCAGCAGAGGGGACAGCCACAATTCACCCCTCCACTTT.

The chain joins TRBV5-1 to TRBJ2-3; TRBD2 aligns across 10 bases. Looked up from germline, CDR1 is SGHRS and CDR2 is YFSETQ. The trim removed 4 bases at V and 6 bases at J, leaving 8 bases unmatched. The CDR3 is 15 residues long. The CDR3 reads CASSPVAGGADTQYF. DNA for the CDR3: TGCGCCAGCAGCCCAGTAGCGGGGGGCGCGGATACGCAGTATTTT.

This clone was found once. The genes are TRBV6-1 and TRBJ1-4; possibly TRBD1 for D (6 bases). The CDR3 spans 18 residues. Germline CDR1 reads MNHNS; CDR2 reads SASEGT. V was cut by 3 bases and J by 0 bases, with 17 bases left in between. CDR3 DNA sequence: TGTGCCAGCAGTGATTCGCCGGGGGGCTGGGCAACTAATGAAAAACTGTTTTTT. Translation gives CASSDSPGGWATNEKLFF.

This clone was seen a single time. The rearrangement links TRBV19 to TRBJ1-1; D may be TRBD1 (5 bases). Germline lookup yields CDR1 LNHDA and CDR2 SQIVND (reference sequence). V gave up 3 bases and J gave up 3 bases, with 14 bases separating them. CDR3 length: 15 residues. The CDR3 protein is CASSIRATADTEAFF. The CDR3 bases are TGTGCCAGTAGTATTCGTGCGACAGCCGACACTGAAGCTTTCTTT.

The CDR3, as DNA: TGCGCCAGCAGTGAGACGGGACAGGCGTACAATGAGCAGTTCTTC. This codes for CASSETGQAYNEQFF. This chain connects TRBV10-1 to TRBJ2-1; 8 nucleotides agree with TRBD1. Trimming at V came to 2 bases and at J to 4 bases, leaving 4 bases not matched to a gene. Per germline, CDR1 WNHNN and CDR2 SYGVQD (reference sequence). The CDR3 is 15 residues long.

The V and J genes are TRBV24-1 and TRBJ2-1; 10 positions match TRBD2. The J segment lost 6 bases and the V segment lost 3 bases, leaving 4 bases of the junction unmatched. The CDR3 spans 15 residues. Germline CDR1 is KGHDR and CDR2 is SFDVKD. CDR3 protein: CATSDTSGEGNEQFF. The CDR3 coding sequence is TGTGCCACCAGTGATACTAGCGGGGAGGGCAATGAGCAGTTCTTC.

The rearrangement uses TRBV7-8 and TRBJ2-2, with 9 positions matching TRBD2. CDR3 length equals 15 residues. Trimming cost V 4 bases and J 6 bases; bases outside gene matches: 6. Germline CDR1 is SGHVS and CDR2 is FQNEAQ. The CDR3 DNA follows: TGTGCCAGCAGCTCACGCGGGGGGGCTGCCGGGGAGCTGTTTTTT. Protein sequence: CASSSRGGAAGELFF.

The chain couples TRBV7-9 to TRBJ1-1, with 11 bases that match TRBD1. CDR1 and CDR2 (germline): SEHNR, FQNEAQ (reference sequence). CDR3 length: 15 amino acids. With 4 bases clipped from V and 5 bases from J, the junction kept 6 bases outside the gene matches. CDR3 sequence (DNA): TGTGCCAGCAGCTCGGACAGGGGGCGAGGGACTGAAGCTTTCTTT. It translates to CASSSDRGRGTEAFF.

The chain employs TRBV7-7 and TRBJ2-2; 7 bases match TRBD1. This CDR3 region has 15 residues. CDR1 SSHAT and CDR2 FNYEAQ come from the germline V gene (reference sequence). The trim removed 3 bases at V and 4 bases at J, leaving 5 bases unmatched. The CDR3 DNA is TGTGCCAGCAGCTTGCTGACAGGGTTCACCGGGGAGCTGTTTTTT. Encoded protein: CASSLLTGFTGELFF. The whole variable domain, remainder taken from reference TRBV7-7 and TRBJ2-2, is GAGVSQSPRYKVTKRGQDVTLRCDPISSHATLYWYQQALGQGPEFLTYFNYEAQPDKSGLPSDRFSAERPEGSISTLTIQRTEQRDSAMYRCASSLLTGFTGELFFGEGSRLTVL.

The count of this clone is one. This chain uses TRBV20-1 with TRBJ2-1; maybe TRBD1 (6 bases). Germline V CDR1 and CDR2: DFQATT, SNEGSKA (reference sequence). The CDR3 length is 18 residues. Trimming cost V 3 bases and J 7 bases, with 28 bases left between them. CDR3 sequence (DNA): TGCAGTGCTAGTATCCAATCACACAGGGCGATGCACCCGAATGAGCAGTTCTTC. This codes for CSASIQSHRAMHPNEQFF.

The chain combines TRBV5-1 with TRBJ2-3; D remains ambiguous. This CDR3 is 13 amino acids long. The V and J ends lost 1 base and 4 bases respectively, with 7 bases between them. From germline, CDR1 is SGHRS and CDR2 YFSETQ. DNA for the CDR3: TGCGCCAGCAGCTTGATTGAGTCAGATACGCAGTATTTT. Translation gives CASSLIESDTQYF.

The genes are TRBV7-8 and TRBJ1-1, with 7 bases matching TRBD1. The CDR3 covers 21 residues. V gave up 1 base and J gave up 0 bases; unmatched junction bases: 20. The germline gives CDR1 SGHVS, CDR2 FQNEAQ. The CDR3 loop is CASSLEKAKQGIFPLNTEAFF. CDR3 in DNA: TGTGCCAGCAGCTTAGAAAAGGCGAAACAGGGGATTTTCCCCTTGAACACTGAAGCTTTCTTT. The variable domain in full, with the rest retrieved from reference TRBV7-8 and TRBJ1-1, is GAGVSQSPRYKVAKRGQDVALRCDPISGHVSLFWYQQALGQGPEFLTYFQNEAQLDKSGLPSDRFFAERPEGSVSTLKIQRTQQEDSAVYLCASSLEKAKQGIFPLNTEAFFGQGTRLTVV.

This chain uses TRBV6-5 with TRBJ2-3; weak D call: TRBD2 (6 bases). CDR3 length equals 13 residues. CDR1 and CDR2 from the germline V gene are MNHEY and SVGAGI. V was clipped by 8 bases and J by 5 bases, with 14 bases between them. CDR3 protein: CASRGLLRDTQYF. As DNA, the CDR3 is TGTGCCAGCCGAGGACTACTCAGAGATACGCAGTATTTT.

The chain links TRBV19 to TRBJ1-6, with D possibly being TRBD1 (5 bases). Trimming took 3 bases from V and 8 from J, leaving 11 bases between them. This CDR3 contains 14 residues. CDR1 is LNHDA and CDR2 is SQIVND in the germline V gene (reference sequence). The CDR3 DNA is TGTGCCAGTAGTATCCAGGGAGGGTATTCACCCCTCCACTTT. It codes for CASSIQGGYSPLHF.